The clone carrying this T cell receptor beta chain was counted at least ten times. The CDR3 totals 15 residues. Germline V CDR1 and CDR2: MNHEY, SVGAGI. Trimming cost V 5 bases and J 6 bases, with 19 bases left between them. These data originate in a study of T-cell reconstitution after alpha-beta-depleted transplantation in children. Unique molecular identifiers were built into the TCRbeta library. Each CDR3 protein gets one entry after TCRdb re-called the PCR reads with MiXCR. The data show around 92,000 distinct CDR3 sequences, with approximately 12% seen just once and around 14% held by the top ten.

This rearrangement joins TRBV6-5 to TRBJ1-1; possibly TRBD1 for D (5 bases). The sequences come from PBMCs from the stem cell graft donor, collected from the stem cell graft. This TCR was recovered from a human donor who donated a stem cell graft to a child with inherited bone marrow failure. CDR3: CASSLNGPEGAEAFF. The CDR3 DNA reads TGTGCCAGCAGTCTCAACGGACCGGAAGGGGCTGAAGCTTTCTTT.